This record looks at one T cell receptor beta chain sequence and its context. Its antigen remains unknown. This sample was included in a study of shared clonotypes between healthy human individuals. Whole-study results and caveats: The expectation was that sequencing depth would affect clonotype sharing among donors. The four-donor shared clonotypes exceeded non-shared clonotypes in generation probability, with non-shared ones scoring lower.

Produced via immunoSEQ multiplex PCR; TCRdb's table is partial and in-frame only. This table holds about 680,000 clones, around 73% found once. Germline CDR1 PRHDT, CDR2 FYEKMQ (reference sequence). The CDR3 is made up of 15 amino acids. V lost 0 bases to trimming and J lost 0 bases, with 9 bases between them. The sequence was obtained from a woman aged 30 to 39 in good health. Sequenced material: memory CD4+ T cells sorted from blood. The subset denotes: CD45RA-negative fraction. This chain uses TRBV13 with TRBJ2-7; D is possibly TRBD1 (6 bases). The CDR3 region is CASSLGGGSSYEQYF. CDR3 DNA sequence: TGTGCCAGCAGCTTAGGTGGGGGCAGCTCCTACGAGCAGTACTTC.